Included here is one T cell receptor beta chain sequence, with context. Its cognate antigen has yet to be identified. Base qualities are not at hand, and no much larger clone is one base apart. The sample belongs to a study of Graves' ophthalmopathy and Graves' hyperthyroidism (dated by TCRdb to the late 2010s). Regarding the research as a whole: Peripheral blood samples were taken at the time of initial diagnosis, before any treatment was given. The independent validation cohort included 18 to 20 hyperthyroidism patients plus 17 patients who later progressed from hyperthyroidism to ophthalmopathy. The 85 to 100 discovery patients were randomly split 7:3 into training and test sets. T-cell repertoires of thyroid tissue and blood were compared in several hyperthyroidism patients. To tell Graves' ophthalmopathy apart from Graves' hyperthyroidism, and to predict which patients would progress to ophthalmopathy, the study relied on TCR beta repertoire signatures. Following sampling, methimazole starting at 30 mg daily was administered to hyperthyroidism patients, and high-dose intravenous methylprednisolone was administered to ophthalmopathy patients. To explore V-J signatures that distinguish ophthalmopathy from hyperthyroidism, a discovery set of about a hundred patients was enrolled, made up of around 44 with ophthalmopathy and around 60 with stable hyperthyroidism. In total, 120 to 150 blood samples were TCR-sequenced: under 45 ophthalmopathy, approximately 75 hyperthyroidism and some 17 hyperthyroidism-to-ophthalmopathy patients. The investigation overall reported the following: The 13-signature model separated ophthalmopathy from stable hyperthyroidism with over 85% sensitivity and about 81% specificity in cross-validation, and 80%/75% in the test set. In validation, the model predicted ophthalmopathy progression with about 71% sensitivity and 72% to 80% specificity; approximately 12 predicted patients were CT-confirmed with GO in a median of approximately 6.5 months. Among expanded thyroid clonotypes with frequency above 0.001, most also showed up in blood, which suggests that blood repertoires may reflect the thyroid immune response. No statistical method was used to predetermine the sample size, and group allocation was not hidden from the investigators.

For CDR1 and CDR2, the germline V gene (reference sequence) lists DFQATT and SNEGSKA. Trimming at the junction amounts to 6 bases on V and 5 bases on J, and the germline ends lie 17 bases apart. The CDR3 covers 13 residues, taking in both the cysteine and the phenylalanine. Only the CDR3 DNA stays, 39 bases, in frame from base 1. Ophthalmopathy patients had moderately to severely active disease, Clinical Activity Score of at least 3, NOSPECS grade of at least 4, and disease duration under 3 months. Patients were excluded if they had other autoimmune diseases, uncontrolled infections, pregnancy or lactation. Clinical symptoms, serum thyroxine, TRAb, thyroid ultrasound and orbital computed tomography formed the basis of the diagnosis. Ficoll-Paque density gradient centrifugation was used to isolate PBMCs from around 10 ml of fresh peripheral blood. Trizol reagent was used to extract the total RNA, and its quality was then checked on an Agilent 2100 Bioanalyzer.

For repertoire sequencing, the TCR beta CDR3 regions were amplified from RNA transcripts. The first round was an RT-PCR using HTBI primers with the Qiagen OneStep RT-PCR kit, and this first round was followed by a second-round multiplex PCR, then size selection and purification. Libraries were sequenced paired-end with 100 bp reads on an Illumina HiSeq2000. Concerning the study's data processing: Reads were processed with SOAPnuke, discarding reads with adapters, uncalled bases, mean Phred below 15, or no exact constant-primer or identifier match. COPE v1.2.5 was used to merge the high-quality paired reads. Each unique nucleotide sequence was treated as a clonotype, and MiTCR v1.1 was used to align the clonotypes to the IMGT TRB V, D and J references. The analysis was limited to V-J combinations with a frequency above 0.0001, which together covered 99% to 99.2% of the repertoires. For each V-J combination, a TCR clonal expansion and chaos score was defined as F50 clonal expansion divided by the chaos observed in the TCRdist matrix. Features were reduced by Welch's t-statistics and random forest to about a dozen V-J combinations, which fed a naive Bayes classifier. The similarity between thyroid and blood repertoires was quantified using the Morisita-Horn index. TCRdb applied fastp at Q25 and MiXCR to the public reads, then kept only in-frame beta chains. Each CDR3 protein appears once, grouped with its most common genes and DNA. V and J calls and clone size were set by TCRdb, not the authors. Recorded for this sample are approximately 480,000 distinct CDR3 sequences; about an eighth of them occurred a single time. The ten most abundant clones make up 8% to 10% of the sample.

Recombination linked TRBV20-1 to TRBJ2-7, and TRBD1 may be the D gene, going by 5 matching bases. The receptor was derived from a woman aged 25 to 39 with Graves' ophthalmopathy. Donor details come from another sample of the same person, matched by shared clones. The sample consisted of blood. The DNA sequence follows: TGCAGTGCGCCCTCAGGGTCCTGGCACGAGCAGTACTTC. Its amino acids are CSAPSGSWHEQYF.